The clone carrying this T cell receptor (beta chain) was seen a single time. Its antigen is not known. The same CDR3 is also encoded by other DNA sequences in this sample. The sample originates from a study of shared clonotypes between healthy human individuals. General study points: Among non-shared clonotypes, generation probabilities were lower than among those shared by all four donors.

Sequencing was performed with immunoSEQ multiplex PCR; in TCRdb, only in-frame clones are kept and a portion is missing. The sample shows 2.3 million or so clones, approximately 95% of them seen only once. V was shortened by 2 bases and J by 1 base, with 5 bases between the two germline ends. CDR1 is SGHTA and CDR2 is FQGNSA in the germline V gene. This CDR3 is 14 amino acids long. The study enrolled healthy HIV-negative adults without recent acute infections or vaccinations as donors. The rearrangement uses TRBV7-2 and TRBJ2-2, with D hard to call. The sample consisted of naive CD4+ T cells from PBMCs. Subset reported: CD45RA+ positively selected. The sequence derives from a young man in good health. Some clones in this sample may be carry-over from other donors' samples. For the CDR3, the DNA is TGTGCCAGCAGCTTACAACAGAACACCGGGGAGCTGTTTTTT. Its protein product is CASSLQQNTGELFF. Based on the CDR3 plus reference TRBV7-2 and TRBJ2-2, the full variable domain is GAGVSQSPSNKVTEKGKDVELRCDPISGHTALYWYRQSLGQGLEFLIYFQGNSAPDKSGLPSDRFSAERTGGSVSTLTIQRTQQEDSAVYLCASSLQQNTGELFFGEGSRLTVL.